The present T cell receptor (beta chain) was sequenced within a study of identifying expanded T cells in peripheral blood. Study findings and constraints: Clone count variance between roughly two-week samples rose with total template count. About 1.2 clones differed between technical replicates, versus roughly 16 and 20 over time.

Trimming took off 7 bases at V and 4 bases at J, with 13 bases between the two ends. The germline CDR1 and CDR2 sequences are LNHDA and SQIVND (reference sequence). The CDR3 loop spans 13 amino acids. Concerning this clone: The antigen remains undetermined.

Collection occurred without any documented infections or immune events in donors. Clones were read by immunoSEQ multiplex PCR, and TCRdb kept only the in-frame ones, dropping some. Of around 120,000 clones in the sample, around nine tenths were seen once. The sequenced sample consisted of blood. The source of this sequence is a person aged 18 to 70 in good health. The chain combines TRBV19 with TRBJ1-1; unclear D gene. Written as DNA, the CDR3 is TGTGCCAGTATTTCGCGTAGGAGCACTGAAGCTTTCTTT. This gives the protein CASISRRSTEAFF.